These 23 T cell receptor beta chains came from one sample sequenced in a study of CD8 T cells in ankylosing spondylitis. Regarding the study as a whole: The study identified a TCR beta motif of roughly eight highly homologous variants that appeared characteristic of ankylosing spondylitis blood.

TCRdb independently ran MiXCR on the 5' RACE reads; one entry per CDR3 protein. The sample carries a few hundred thousand distinct CDR3 sequences, approximately 8.2% recorded once. Their cognate antigens are unknown. Sequencing input: blood, either unsorted or a sorted T cell fraction (not recorded which). The receptors come from a male donor with ankylosing spondylitis.

In this sample, this clonotype turned up a few times. The chain links TRBV7-9 to TRBJ1-5; a weak D match, TRBD1 (6 bases). The CDR3 covers 15 residues. Germline V gene sequence: CDR1 SEHNR, CDR2 FQNEAQ (reference sequence). V was shortened by 5 bases and J by 2 bases, with 13 bases between the two germline ends. The CDR3 nucleotides are TGTGCCAGCAGCAGCGGGGACATTGGCAATCAGCCCCAGCATTTT. Translated: CASSSGDIGNQPQHF.

This clonotype was observed at least ten times. This chain uses TRBV5-1 with TRBJ2-3; 7 bases are shared with TRBD1. V shed 0 bases, J shed 3 bases, and the junction held 4 bases outside the gene matches. The CDR3 is 15 residues long. Germline CDR1 and CDR2: SGHRS and YFSETQ. The CDR3 bases are TGCGCCAGCAGCTTGGGGACAGGCTTAACAGATACGCAGTATTTT. Its protein is CASSLGTGLTDTQYF.

CDR3 sequence: CASSLEPPGGGTDTQYF. Written as DNA, the CDR3 is TGCGCCAGCAGCTTGGAACCCCCGGGAGGAGGAACAGATACGCAGTATTTT. The J gene is TRBJ2-3, the V gene TRBV5-1; TRBD2 aligns across 7 bases. The CDR3 length is 17 residues. Germline assignment: CDR1 SGHRS and CDR2 YFSETQ. V lost 0 bases to trimming and J lost 3 bases; unmatched junction nucleotides: 10.

This clonotype turned up a few times. This sequence joins TRBV5-1 and TRBJ2-7; 14 bases are a match to TRBD2. The CDR3 length is 17 residues. The germline V gene has CDR1 SGHRS and CDR2 YFSETQ. The J segment lost 2 bases and the V segment lost 2 bases, leaving 6 bases of the junction unmatched. CDR3 sequence: CASSFSGLAGGAYEQYF. The CDR3 bases are TGCGCCAGCAGCTTCTCCGGACTAGCGGGAGGAGCCTACGAGCAGTACTTC.

This rearrangement joins TRBV10-3 to TRBJ2-1; D is tentatively TRBD1 or TRBD2 (5 bases each). The CDR3 runs to 13 residues. Per the germline V gene, CDR1 is ENHRY and CDR2 is SYGVKD. The germline V and J ends were trimmed by 10 bases and 6 bases, with 16 bases remaining between them. The CDR3 reads CATRDGTLNEQFF. The CDR3 coding sequence is TGTGCCACCCGGGACGGAACCCTCAATGAGCAGTTCTTC.

Of note for this clonotype: A junction boundary mismatches the germline segment, possibly from a read error. This rearrangement joins TRBV29-1 to TRBJ2-3; D is ambiguous. This CDR3 has 11 amino acids. CDR1 and CDR2 (germline): SQVTM, ANQGSEA. CDR3 DNA: TGCAGCGCTGAAAGTGCAGATACGCAGTATTTT. Protein product: CSAESADTQYF.

This clonotype was picked up many times. The V gene is TRBV6-2 or TRBV6-3, the J gene TRBJ2-1; D is unresolved. The CDR3 loop spans 15 amino acids. The germline CDR1 and CDR2 sequences are MNHEY and SVGEGT. V lost 6 bases, J lost 5 bases, and 17 bases lay in between. The CDR3 sequence is CASSLPGATDNEQFF. CDR3 DNA sequence: TGTGCCAGCAGCCTACCCGGTGCCACCGACAATGAGCAGTTCTTC.

This clonotype was detected many times. The rearrangement uses TRBV29-1 and TRBJ2-1; D might be TRBD2 (5 bases). The CDR3 contains 14 residues. Germline V gene sequence: CDR1 SQVTM, CDR2 ANQGSEA. Trimming removed 6 bases at V and 8 bases at J, with 20 bases between. Written as DNA, the CDR3 is TGCAGCGTCGGTGGCGCCGCTAGCCGTCATGAGCAGTTCTTC. It translates to CSVGGAASRHEQFF.

The chain links TRBV25-1 to TRBJ1-4; D is perhaps TRBD1 (6 bases). This CDR3 has 15 amino acids. Between the trimmed V and J ends, which lost 7 bases and 6 bases, there was a span of 18 bases. Germline CDR1 MGHDK, CDR2 SYGVNS. CDR3 nucleotide sequence: TGTGCCAGCACCGATAACCTGAGGGGGGATGAAAAACTGTTTTTT. Translation: CASTDNLRGDEKLFF.

This clonotype has at least ten counts. This chain connects TRBV12-3 or TRBV12-4 to TRBJ2-7; possibly TRBD1 for D (5 bases). The CDR3 covers 14 residues. V was clipped by 7 bases and J by 2 bases, with 15 bases between them. CDR3 sequence: CASTQHGATYEQYF. As DNA, the CDR3 is TGTGCCAGCACTCAACATGGGGCTACCTACGAGCAGTACTTC.

The chain has TRBV29-1 and TRBJ2-1, with D possibly matching TRBD1 (6 bases). Per the germline V gene, CDR1 is SQVTM and CDR2 is ANQGSEA. Trimming cost V 5 bases and J 1 base, with 15 bases left between them. The CDR3 has 15 residues. The CDR3 DNA sequence: TGCAGCGTTAACGCAGGGGCTCTATCCTACAATGAGCAGTTCTTC. Its protein product is CSVNAGALSYNEQFF.

J is TRBJ2-7 and V is TRBV6-1, with TRBD1 as a possible D gene (7 bases). Trimming removed 8 bases from V and 5 bases from J, with 19 bases in between. CDR3 size: 14 residues. Germline-derived CDR1 and CDR2 are MNHNS and SASEGT. The CDR3 DNA sequence: TGTGCCAGCGATTCTAGGAGGGGGCTCAACGAGCAGTACTTC. Residues: CASDSRRGLNEQYF.

This clonotype occurred a few times. The chain carries TRBV7-9 and TRBJ1-1; no firm D call. Trimming took 2 bases from V and 8 from J, leaving 12 bases between them. CDR1 is SEHNR and CDR2 is FQNEAQ in the germline V gene (reference sequence). This CDR3 has 13 amino acids. This chain's CDR3 is CASSLFLGSEAFF. The DNA for the CDR3 is TGTGCCAGCAGCTTATTCTTGGGGAGCGAAGCTTTCTTT.

This clonotype was seen more than once but under ten times. The chain recombines TRBV20-1 with TRBJ2-1; the D gene is possibly TRBD2 (6 bases). V was shortened by 2 bases and J by 1 base, with 12 bases between the two germline ends. Per germline, CDR1 DFQATT and CDR2 SNEGSKA (reference sequence). CDR3 length: 15 residues. The CDR3 sequence is CSARSGDRSYNEQFF. For the CDR3, the DNA is TGCAGTGCTAGATCGGGGGACCGGTCCTACAATGAGCAGTTCTTC.

This clonotype occurred many times. This chain links TRBV5-1 with TRBJ2-7; 13 bases match TRBD2. Germline assignment: CDR1 SGHRS and CDR2 YFSETQ. The CDR3 is made up of 15 amino acids. V shed 2 bases and J 10 bases; nucleotides not matched to a gene: 9. CDR3 in amino acids: CASSFAGTSGMEQYF. Written as DNA, the CDR3 is TGCGCCAGCAGCTTCGCCGGGACTAGCGGGATGGAACAGTACTTC.

This clonotype has more than one count but fewer than ten. The DNA of the CDR3 is TGCGCCAGCAGCTCTAGCTCAGCGGAAGGTTTTCGCGAGCAGTACTTC. This gives the protein CASSSSSAEGFREQYF. This sequence joins TRBV5-1 and TRBJ2-7; maybe TRBD2 (5 bases). Germline V CDR1 and CDR2: SGHRS, YFSETQ. There are 16 residues in the CDR3. V dropped 3 bases and J dropped 6 bases, with 22 bases sitting between them. Full variable domain (outside the CDR3, taken from reference TRBV5-1 and TRBJ2-7): KAGVTQTPRYLIKTRGQQVTLSCSPISGHRSVSWYQQTPGQGLQFLFEYFSETQRNKGNFPGRFSGRQFSNSRSEMNVSTLELGDSALYLCASSSSSAEGFREQYFGPGTRLTVT.

This clonotype was detected ten times or more. The chain recombines TRBV5-1 with TRBJ2-5; the D is unclear. Trimming cost V 4 bases and J 3 bases, with 13 bases left between them. From germline, CDR1 is SGHRS and CDR2 YFSETQ. There are 14 residues in the CDR3. The CDR3 nucleotides read TGCGCCAGCAGCAAAGACGGAAGAAAAGAGACCCAGTACTTC. Translating gives CASSKDGRKETQYF.

V gene TRBV30 combines with J gene TRBJ1-5; 7 bases are a match to TRBD1. With 1 base clipped from V and 7 bases from J, the junction kept 7 bases outside the gene matches. From germline, CDR1 is GTSNPN and CDR2 SVGIG (reference sequence). The CDR3 is 14 amino acids. CDR3 sequence: CAWSEGQLTQPQHF. CDR3 bases: TGTGCCTGGAGTGAGGGACAGCTAACCCAGCCCCAGCATTTT.

The rearrangement joins TRBV20-1 to TRBJ2-2, with 10 positions matching TRBD2. Germline loops: CDR1 DFQATT, CDR2 SNEGSKA (reference sequence). The CDR3 has 17 amino acids. The V and J ends lost 0 bases and 1 base, in that order; junction bases with no gene match: 5. CDR3 region: CSARDPRTSGNTGELFF. The CDR3 DNA reads TGCAGTGCTAGAGATCCCAGGACTAGCGGGAACACCGGGGAGCTGTTTTTT.

This clonotype showed up just a few times. V and J are TRBV9 and TRBJ1-1; 9 bases fit TRBD1. The CDR3 length is 15 residues. V shed 4 bases and J 5 bases; nucleotides not matched to a gene: 9. The germline V gene encodes CDR1 SGDLS and CDR2 YYNGEE. CDR3 loop: CASSPQGALGTEAFF. CDR3 nucleotides: TGTGCCAGCAGCCCACAGGGGGCATTGGGGACTGAAGCTTTCTTT.

This clonotype was seen many times. This chain uses TRBV7-2 with TRBJ1-2, with TRBD1 matching over 9 bases. The length of the CDR3 is 14 residues. The germline V gene has CDR1 SGHTA and CDR2 FQGNSA. V shed 5 bases and J 2 bases; nucleotides not matched to a gene: 3. DNA of the CDR3: TGTGCCAGCAGCCCGGGACAGGGAAACTATGGCTACACCTTC. Its protein is CASSPGQGNYGYTF.

The table lists this clonotype with many counts. This chain joins TRBV27 and TRBJ2-5; D gene unclear. Trimming removed 5 bases from V and 5 bases from J, with 15 bases in between. CDR3 size: 14 residues. Germline V gives CDR1 MNHEY, CDR2 SMNVEV (reference sequence). The CDR3 protein is CASSPGLKGETQYF. CDR3 coding DNA: TGTGCCAGCAGTCCAGGTCTAAAAGGGGAGACCCAGTACTTC.

Ten or more counts support this clonotype. The chain has TRBV4-1 and TRBJ2-1; tentatively, D is TRBD1 (6 bases). Germline V gives CDR1 MGHRA, CDR2 YSYEKL. The germline V and J ends were trimmed by 5 bases and 3 bases, with 17 bases remaining between them. The CDR3 totals 16 residues. The DNA for the CDR3 is TGCGCCAGCAGCTACTGGCCGGGACAACTCTACAATGAGCAGTTCTTC. Encoded protein: CASSYWPGQLYNEQFF.